These 28 T cell receptor beta chains originate from one sample sequenced in a study of T cell responses to AZD1222 COVID-19 vaccine. Method: immunoSEQ multiplex PCR; TCRdb's copy keeps in-frame clones and lacks some. The sample holds about 130,000 clones; about nine tenths are singletons and the top ten take about 7.9%. This sample comprised peripheral blood, obtained on day 0 of AZD1222 vaccination. The source is an adult in good health.

The chain carries TRBV2 and TRBJ2-2; D gene unclear. V dropped 5 bases and J dropped 1 base, with 8 bases sitting between them. The CDR3 runs to 14 residues. The germline CDR1 and CDR2 sequences are SNHLY and FYNNEI. CDR3: CASSYDKNTGELFF. The CDR3 region has the DNA TGTGCCAGCAGTTATGACAAGAACACCGGGGAGCTGTTTTTT.

The chain couples TRBV27 to TRBJ1-5; TRBD1 might be the D (5 bases). V lost 3 bases and J lost 4, with 16 bases in between. The CDR3 totals 16 residues. The V gene's germline CDR1 is MNHEY and CDR2 SMNVEV (reference sequence). In DNA form, the CDR3 reads TGTGCCAGCAGTTTGGGGCCCAAAGATGCGAATCAGCCCCAGCATTTT. Protein product: CASSLGPKDANQPQHF.

The rearrangement uses TRBV18 and TRBJ1-5; the match to TRBD1 covers 8 bases. Germline V lookup: CDR1 KGHSH, CDR2 LQKENI. The CDR3 has 15 amino acids. Trimming at V came to 3 bases and at J to 6 bases, leaving 7 bases not matched to a gene. This CDR3 reads CASSPDRGGGQPQHF. CDR3 sequence (DNA): TGTGCCAGCTCACCTGACAGGGGTGGGGGTCAGCCCCAGCATTTT.

The chain combines TRBV10-1 with TRBJ2-1, with a tentative D call TRBD2 (5 bases). CDR1 and CDR2 from the germline V gene are WNHNN and SYGVQD (reference sequence). V lost 7 bases to trimming and J lost 5 bases, with 12 bases between them. The CDR3 is 13 amino acids. For the CDR3, the DNA is TGCGCCAGCATTAGAGCGAGGGACAATGAGCAGTTCTTC. Residues: CASIRARDNEQFF.

The V gene is TRBV11-2, the J gene TRBJ2-6; D possibly corresponds to TRBD2 (6 bases). CDR3 length: 19 residues. CDR1 is SGHAT and CDR2 is FQNNGV in the germline V gene. V dropped 0 bases and J dropped 0 bases, with 15 bases sitting between them. CDR3 region: CASSLDRVGGVSGANVLTF. The CDR3 nucleotides are TGTGCCAGCAGCTTAGATCGAGTGGGGGGTGTCTCTGGGGCCAACGTCCTGACTTTC.

This clone was found once. The chain couples TRBV9 to TRBJ2-1; TRBD1 is a possible D gene (5 bases). Germline loops: CDR1 SGDLS, CDR2 YYNGEE. The CDR3 spans 15 residues. Trimming removed 0 bases from V and 8 bases from J, with 15 bases in between. The DNA of the CDR3 is TGTGCCAGCAGCGTAGGCCAGGGTTCGGCACATGAGCAGTTCTTC. Translating it yields CASSVGQGSAHEQFF.

The chain is built from TRBV6-2 or TRBV6-3 and TRBJ2-7, with 8 bases lining up with TRBD1. In germline, CDR1 is MNHEY, CDR2 SVGEGT. The CDR3 covers 14 residues. V lost 5 bases and J lost 1; bases outside the gene matches: 4. CDR3 sequence: CASSRTGRSYEQYF. The CDR3 DNA reads TGTGCCAGCAGTCGGACAGGGAGGTCCTACGAGCAGTACTTC.

The chain links TRBV9 to TRBJ2-5; possibly TRBD1 or TRBD2 for D (5 bases each). Germline-derived CDR1 and CDR2 are SGDLS and YYNGEE. V was pared by 2 bases and J by 1 base, with 15 bases between. The CDR3 runs 16 residues. CDR3 protein: CASSVGSGASQETQYF. In DNA, the CDR3 is TGTGCCAGCAGCGTCGGATCCGGGGCGAGCCAAGAGACCCAGTACTTC.

This rearrangement joins TRBV6-5 to TRBJ2-3; weak D call: TRBD1 (6 bases). The V gene lost 7 bases and the J gene lost 1 base, with 15 bases spanning the gap. This CDR3 region has 15 residues. Germline CDR1 and CDR2: MNHEY and SVGAGI. The CDR3 bases are TGTGCCAGCACTACCACAGGGTCAGGCACAGATACGCAGTATTTT. This sequence encodes CASTTTGSGTDTQYF.

This clone was observed a single time. This chain uses TRBV20-1 with TRBJ1-5; D gene ambiguous. The CDR3 consists of 11 residues. V lost 2 bases, J lost 3 bases, and 2 bases lay in between. Germline V gene sequence: CDR1 DFQATT, CDR2 SNEGSKA (reference sequence). CDR3 coding DNA: TGCAGTGCTAGACACAATCAGCCCCAGCATTTT. Its protein is CSARHNQPQHF.

V and J are TRBV2 and TRBJ1-6; tentative D call: TRBD1 (6 bases). V lost 7 bases and J 6 bases, leaving 16 bases between the germline ends. CDR1 is SNHLY and CDR2 is FYNNEI in the germline V gene. The CDR3 is 15 amino acids. The chain's CDR3 is CASIKPGGGNSPLHF. DNA for the CDR3: TGTGCCAGCATTAAGCCGGGGGGCGGTAATTCACCCCTCCACTTT.

CDR3 sequence: CASSLQGGEYGYTF. The CDR3 DNA is TGCGCCAGCAGCTTACAGGGTGGGGAGTATGGCTACACCTTC. The chain has TRBV5-1 and TRBJ1-2; perhaps TRBD1 as D (6 bases). In germline, CDR1 is SGHRS, CDR2 YFSETQ. The CDR3 loop spans 14 amino acids. Trimming cost V 2 bases and J 5 bases, with 13 bases left between them.

This chain links TRBV29-1 with TRBJ1-1, with a possible D match to TRBD1 (5 bases). This CDR3 has 13 residues. Germline V gene sequence: CDR1 SQVTM, CDR2 ANQGSEA. Trimming took 6 bases from V and 0 from J, leaving 11 bases between them. CDR3 DNA sequence: TGCAGCGTAAACCAGGGCCTGAACACTGAAGCTTTCTTT. Translating it yields CSVNQGLNTEAFF.

The chain joins TRBV5-1 to TRBJ1-1, with 8 bases fitting TRBD1. Trimming took 0 bases from V and 1 from J; bases not matched to a gene: 5. The CDR3 contains 16 residues. In germline, CDR1 is SGHRS, CDR2 YFSETQ. CDR3 sequence reads: CASSLELGTGNTEAFF. The CDR3 DNA sequence: TGCGCCAGCAGCTTGGAGCTCGGGACAGGGAACACTGAAGCTTTCTTT.

Details on this clone: Other DNA sequences in this specimen translate into the identical CDR3. The V gene is TRBV19, the J gene TRBJ2-3; 8 bases match TRBD1. The germline V gene encodes CDR1 LNHDA and CDR2 SQIVND (reference sequence). This CDR3 is 14 amino acids long. The ends lost 4 bases at V and 1 base at J; junction bases unmatched: 1. The CDR3 loop is CASSTGQGTDTQYF. The DNA of the CDR3 is TGTGCCAGTAGTACGGGACAGGGCACAGATACGCAGTATTTT.

The chain has TRBV5-1 and TRBJ1-1, with D unclear. Germline V gene sequence: CDR1 SGHRS, CDR2 YFSETQ. The CDR3 totals 15 residues. V was trimmed by 3 bases and J by 0 bases, leaving 12 bases between them. CDR3 DNA: TGCGCCAGCAGCTCGGGATCGGGCCTGAACACTGAAGCTTTCTTT. Translated, it gives CASSSGSGLNTEAFF.

V gene TRBV7-3 combines with J gene TRBJ2-3; TRBD2 is a possible D gene (6 bases). Germline loops: CDR1 SGHTA, CDR2 FQGTGA. The CDR3 covers 13 residues. V was clipped by 4 bases and J by 10 bases, with 15 bases between them. The CDR3 nucleotides are TGTGCCAGCAGCTGGAGGAGGGAGGCGGCGCAGTATTTT. Protein sequence: CASSWRREAAQYF.

This clone was seen once. V is TRBV5-4 and J is TRBJ2-5; D ambiguous. The germline V and J ends were trimmed by 3 bases and 5 bases, with 17 bases remaining between them. Germline V gives CDR1 SGHNT, CDR2 YYREEE (reference sequence). The CDR3 loop spans 15 amino acids. As DNA, the CDR3 is TGTGCCAGCAGCTCCCCGTCCCCCAAAAGGGAGACCCAGTACTTC. Translation: CASSSPSPKRETQYF.

The V and J genes are TRBV19 and TRBJ1-5; D might be TRBD1 (5 bases). Germline lookup yields CDR1 LNHDA and CDR2 SQIVND (reference sequence). The CDR3 has 15 residues. Trimming pared 4 bases from V and 0 bases from J, leaving 10 bases between. CDR3 bases: TGTGCCAGTAGTACCGACAGCTATAGCAATCAGCCCCAGCATTTT. Protein sequence: CASSTDSYSNQPQHF.

The rearrangement links TRBV12-5 to TRBJ2-3; D uncertain. The ends were cut back, 1 base at V and 2 bases at J, with 7 bases in the middle. The CDR3 contains 14 residues. The germline V gene has CDR1 LGHNT and CDR2 FRNRAP. The chain's CDR3 is CASGLGLHTDTQYF. The CDR3 DNA sequence: TGTGCTAGTGGTTTGGGACTGCACACAGATACGCAGTATTTT.

The chain uses TRBV6-5 and TRBJ1-2; TRBD1 matches 7 bases. Per the germline V gene, CDR1 is MNHEY and CDR2 is SVGAGI. The CDR3 loop spans 14 amino acids. J gave up 0 bases and V 4 bases, and 2 bases lay outside the gene matches. In DNA form, the CDR3 reads TGTGCCAGCAGTTCGACAGGGACTAACTATGGCTACACCTTC. This gives the protein CASSSTGTNYGYTF.

The rearrangement joins TRBV30 to TRBJ1-1, with D maybe TRBD1 (6 bases). Trimming stripped 2 bases from V and 6 bases from J, with 10 bases between. CDR3 length: 12 amino acids. Per the germline V gene, CDR1 is GTSNPN and CDR2 is SVGIG (reference sequence). The CDR3 loop reads CAWSPGTPEAFF. In DNA, the CDR3 is TGTGCCTGGAGTCCCGGGACACCTGAAGCTTTCTTT.

V gene TRBV27 combines with J gene TRBJ2-7; possible D gene TRBD2, 6 bases. The germline gives CDR1 MNHEY, CDR2 SMNVEV (reference sequence). The CDR3 extends over 15 amino acids. V dropped 4 bases and J dropped 4 bases, with 17 bases sitting between them. CDR3 sequence (DNA): TGTGCCAGCAGTTCCTCCGGGACTTTGCGATACGAGCAGTACTTC. This gives the protein CASSSSGTLRYEQYF.

The V call is TRBV5-1, the J call TRBJ1-1, with TRBD1 as a possible D gene (6 bases). Germline V CDR1 and CDR2: SGHRS, YFSETQ. V lost 4 bases and J 4 bases, leaving 14 bases between the germline ends. The CDR3 is 14 residues long. The CDR3 loop is CASSGDTGFTEAFF. CDR3 sequence (DNA): TGCGCCAGCAGCGGGGACACAGGATTCACTGAAGCTTTCTTT.

For the CDR3, the DNA is TGTGCCAGCAGCATCGGGGGCGCGCAAGAGACCCAGTACTTC. It translates to CASSIGGAQETQYF. The chain employs TRBV7-2 and TRBJ2-5; D could derive from TRBD1 or TRBD2 (6 bases each). Germline V gene data show CDR1 as SGHTA and CDR2 as FQGNSA. The CDR3 covers 14 residues. V was shortened by 5 bases and J by 2 bases, with 12 bases between the two germline ends.

This clone occurred once. Written as DNA, the CDR3 is TGTGCCAGCAGTTTAGAGGGCAACCAAGAGACCCAGTACTTC. Its translation: CASSLEGNQETQYF. The rearrangement joins TRBV27 to TRBJ2-5, with a tentative D call TRBD2 (5 bases). The CDR3 totals 14 residues. V lost 2 bases to trimming and J lost 0 bases, with 7 bases between them. Germline V lookup: CDR1 MNHEY, CDR2 SMNVEV (reference sequence).

V is TRBV12-5 and J is TRBJ1-6; D is ambiguous. The V end lost 8 bases, the J end lost 10 bases, and 9 bases lay between the germline ends. CDR1 is LGHNT, CDR2 FRNRAP, per germline. The CDR3 is made up of 11 amino acids. The DNA for the CDR3 is TGTGCTAGTCGCGATGACTCACCCCTCCACTTT. Residues: CASRDDSPLHF.

The chain links TRBV27 to TRBJ1-1; no reliable D call. CDR1 is MNHEY, CDR2 SMNVEV, per germline (reference sequence). This CDR3 is 16 amino acids long. V lost 3 bases and J 0 bases, leaving 14 bases between the germline ends. DNA of the CDR3: TGTGCCAGCAGTTTTTATCAGCCAGCGTTGAACACTGAAGCTTTCTTT. Protein: CASSFYQPALNTEAFF.